A selection of T cell receptor beta chains follows, all from one sample in a study of blood T cell repertoires in COVID-19. Only in-frame clones appear in the TCRdb table, and some are missing; sequencing was by immunoSEQ multiplex PCR. Here the sample spans 160,000 or so clones, roughly nine tenths being singletons. Material: peripheral blood. The receptor set was obtained from a woman between 65 and 79 years old with acute or convalescent COVID-19. The conserved cysteine and the conserved F or W are not part of the CDR3 here. A D gene is named only where the DNA matches it firmly.

v_gene	d_gene	j_gene	CDR3aa
TRBV18	-	TRBJ2-5	ASSPGLNQETQY
TRBV5-6	TRBD1	TRBJ2-7	ASSPKGTGKRSEQY
TRBV6-5	-	TRBJ1-1	ASTAGRFTEAF
TRBV14	TRBD1	TRBJ2-3	ASSQYSGTGSTDTQY
TRBV27	TRBD2	TRBJ2-1	ASSIGTSGTNEQF
TRBV3-1/TRBV3-2	TRBD1	TRBJ1-3	ASSQTGGERNTIY
TRBV19	TRBD1	TRBJ1-6	ASSIVGTGGKSNSPLH
TRBV12-3/TRBV12-4	-	TRBJ2-7	ASSHPPPYEQY
TRBV7-8	-	TRBJ1-6	ASSLGGALLPLH
TRBV7-2	TRBD1	TRBJ1-6	ASSKKTGPFPLH
TRBV30	-	TRBJ2-5	AWSVGGHQETQY
TRBV28	-	TRBJ1-4	ASSFGGDPYEKLF
TRBV5-1	TRBD1	TRBJ1-1	ASSRDSGNTEAF
TRBV7-2	-	TRBJ1-2	ASSLQGFDGYT
TRBV5-6	-	TRBJ2-7	ASTFRKGTNSYEQY
TRBV6-5	TRBD2	TRBJ2-7	ASSYSGGRGYEQY
TRBV18	-	TRBJ2-7	ASSDSSGGLEQY
TRBV7-9	-	TRBJ1-2	ASSLGAYGYT
TRBV4-3	-	TRBJ1-6	ASSQDRGTSYNSPLH
TRBV19	TRBD1	TRBJ1-4	ASTRDRGSEKLF
TRBV5-5	-	TRBJ1-5	ASSPDRQVYSNQPQH
TRBV9	-	TRBJ2-2	ASSVAGARTGELF
TRBV11-3	-	TRBJ1-6	ASSLAGPNSPLH
TRBV5-4	TRBD2	TRBJ2-1	ASSLEPSREDNEQF
TRBV11-2	-	TRBJ1-2	ASSLDGQKGYT
TRBV7-2	TRBD1	TRBJ1-5	ASSRTGENQPQH
TRBV4-2	TRBD2	TRBJ2-1	ASSQSSGGGDNEQF
TRBV4-1	TRBD2	TRBJ2-7	ASSLGTSGVTYEQY
TRBV10-1	TRBD2	TRBJ2-1	ASSSGLAFNEQF
TRBV28	-	TRBJ1-1	ASTYPPAWERGTEAF
TRBV9	TRBD2	TRBJ2-7	ASSAHPTGTSGSYEQY
TRBV7-8	-	TRBJ2-7	ASSLRAGGSYEQY
TRBV4-1	TRBD1	TRBJ1-1	ASSSGGQANTEAF
TRBV15	TRBD1	TRBJ2-7	ATSRPGQGFEQY
TRBV30	-	TRBJ1-2	ASQAPGSVVVGGYT
TRBV2	-	TRBJ2-3	ASSESGPPDTQY
TRBV5-1	-	TRBJ1-1	ASPDKSREGTEAF
TRBV7-9	TRBD1	TRBJ1-3	ASSSLSGQGENTIY
TRBV4-3	TRBD1	TRBJ2-7	ASSLSRDRVPYEQY
TRBV16	TRBD1	TRBJ2-1	ASSHLDRGEQF
TRBV7-2	TRBD1	TRBJ1-1	ASSARTGGTEAF
TRBV10-3	TRBD2	TRBJ2-1	AISEPAGTTRDEQF
TRBV7-9	-	TRBJ1-2	ASSLSQGYGYT
TRBV7-9	TRBD1	TRBJ2-7	ASSLAAGQVYEQY
TRBV29-1	TRBD1	TRBJ1-5	SVARDRDQPQH
TRBV19	TRBD2	TRBJ2-3	ASSPTSGRSDTQY
TRBV3-1/TRBV3-2	-	TRBJ1-1	ASSQSVNTEAF
TRBV19	TRBD2	TRBJ2-7	ASSYGTSGTYEQY
TRBV28	-	TRBJ1-1	ASSLRTGGIMNTEAF